This T cell receptor beta chain was recorded in a study of blood T cell repertoires in COVID-19. Study-wide context: Some COVID-19 samples were acute and others convalescent; all came from the United States, Italy and Spain. PBMCs, B-cell-depleted T cells, or T cells provided the cDNA or gDNA that made up the material.

V lost 5 bases to trimming and J lost 2 bases; unmatched junction nucleotides: 13. Germline V gene sequence: CDR1 SEHNR, CDR2 FQNEAQ (reference sequence). The CDR3 consists of 17 residues. In the authors' methods: From reference gene primer amplification, estimates of nucleated cell counts were derived. Only in-frame clones appear in the TCRdb table, and some are missing; sequencing was by immunoSEQ multiplex PCR. That table furnishes V, J and clone size, whereas the DNA furnished D and trimming. This sample has about 280,000 clones, with 75% to 85% found just once. Sequenced material: peripheral blood. This TCR was sampled from a man between 45 and 60 years old with active or convalescent COVID-19. The V and J genes are TRBV7-9 and TRBJ2-3; TRBD1 matches at 7 bases. The CDR3 nucleotides read TGTGCCAGCAGCCCAGGACAGGCACGCCCCAACACAGATACGCAGTATTTT. It is translated as CASSPGQARPNTDTQYF.